Following are 29 T cell receptor beta chains from one sample sequenced in a study of vaccination and CD4 T cells after COVID-19. Treatment of the sample: approximately 11-day PBMC culture with coronavirus spike peptide pools or control peptides (ViraFEST assay). With the Oncomine TCR Beta short-read assay, DNA from cultured CD4+ T cells was sequenced. TCRdb re-called the PCR reads with MiXCR, one entry per CDR3 protein. The sample holds 8,500 to 13,000 distinct CDR3 sequences; 40% to 55% are singletons and the top ten take around 29%. Their cognate antigens are unknown. Sequenced sample: CD4+ T cells from blood, cultured in vitro. The receptors come from a human donor who had recovered from COVID-19.

The chain employs TRBV19 and TRBJ1-3, with D possibly TRBD1 on 5 matching bases. The length of the CDR3 is 17 residues. V gave up 6 bases and J gave up 4 bases, with 22 bases separating them. CDR1 is LNHDA and CDR2 is SQIVND in the germline V gene (reference sequence). The CDR3 nucleotides read TGTGCCAGTAGGAAAGTGAGGGGACCGGCGGGAGGAAACACCATATATTTT. Protein product: CASRKVRGPAGGNTIYF. Filled out from reference TRBV19 and TRBJ1-3, the complete variable domain reads DGGITQSPKYLFRKEGQNVTLSCEQNLNHDAMYWYRQDPGQGLRLIYYSQIVNDFQKGDIAEGYSVSREKKESFPLTVTSAQKNPTAFYLCASRKVRGPAGGNTIYFGEGSWLTVV.

The DNA of the CDR3 is TGTGCCAGCAGTGAAGGTCAGGGAGGATTCTATGGCTACACCTTC. It codes for CASSEGQGGFYGYTF. This chain joins TRBV2 and TRBJ1-2, with D perhaps matching TRBD1 (5 bases). CDR3 size: 15 residues. Deletions cut 1 base from V and 4 bases from J, with 13 bases between. The germline V gene encodes CDR1 SNHLY and CDR2 FYNNEI.

This chain uses TRBV5-6 with TRBJ1-6; TRBD1 aligns across 9 bases. The CDR3 extends over 18 amino acids. After removal of 3 bases from V and 9 bases from J, the junction contained 16 bases not matched to a gene. From germline, CDR1 is SGHDT and CDR2 YYEEEE. The CDR3 here is CASSSTPGQGIWGSPLHF. Here the CDR3 DNA reads TGTGCCAGCAGCTCGACCCCGGGACAGGGAATCTGGGGTTCACCCCTCCACTTT.

This clonotype was observed a single time. V usage is TRBV27 and J usage is TRBJ2-7; 7 nucleotides line up with TRBD1. J lost 2 bases, V lost 5 bases, and 15 bases had no gene match. Germline V CDR1 and CDR2: MNHEY, SMNVEV (reference sequence). This CDR3 is built from 17 residues. CDR3: CASSPTTGAHWAYEQYF. The CDR3 bases are TGTGCCAGCAGTCCAACAACAGGGGCGCACTGGGCCTACGAGCAGTACTTC.

This clonotype has a handful of counts. V usage is TRBV5-4 and J usage is TRBJ1-4; 8 bases are a match to TRBD1. V trimming: 4 bases; J trimming: 10 bases; junction bases outside the gene matches: 12. CDR3 length equals 15 residues. Germline CDR1 SGHNT, CDR2 YYREEE (reference sequence). The CDR3 DNA follows: TGTGCCAGCAGCCAGGGAAGGACAGGGAAGGGAAAACTGTTTTTT. It is translated as CASSQGRTGKGKLFF.

The chain employs TRBV2 and TRBJ2-7; the D is unclear. Between the trimmed V and J ends, which lost 6 bases and 2 bases, there was a span of 5 bases. The CDR3 totals 11 residues. From germline, CDR1 is SNHLY and CDR2 FYNNEI. CDR3 amino acids: CASSQTYEQYF. The CDR3 DNA reads as TGTGCCAGCAGCCAAACCTACGAGCAGTACTTC.

The chain uses TRBV20-1 and TRBJ1-5; no reliable D call. Germline loops: CDR1 DFQATT, CDR2 SNEGSKA (reference sequence). The germline V and J ends were trimmed by 0 bases and 2 bases, with 11 bases remaining between them. The CDR3 runs 15 residues. The CDR3 region has the DNA TGCAGTGCTAGAGAAGAGCGGCTCGGCAATCAGCCCCAGCATTTT. Its translation: CSAREERLGNQPQHF.

This clonotype was seen only a few times. This rearrangement joins TRBV6-1 to TRBJ1-1; 7 positions agree with TRBD1. The CDR3 runs 15 residues. The junction had 12 bases not matched to a gene; V was cut back by 8 bases and J by 3 bases. Per germline, CDR1 MNHNS and CDR2 SASEGT. CDR3 sequence: CASGKDTGVHTEAFF. DNA for the CDR3: TGTGCCAGCGGAAAAGACACAGGGGTCCACACTGAAGCTTTCTTT.

Written as DNA, the CDR3 is TGTGCCTGGAGTGCCAGGGAGACTAGCGGGTGGGGAGAGACCCAGTACTTC. This translates into CAWSARETSGWGETQYF. The chain is built from TRBV30 and TRBJ2-5, with 10 positions matching TRBD2. Germline assignment: CDR1 GTSNPN and CDR2 SVGIG (reference sequence). CDR3 length equals 17 residues. V lost 1 base and J lost 4; bases outside the gene matches: 12.

The chain joins TRBV5-1 to TRBJ2-2; possibly TRBD1 or TRBD2 for D (5 bases each). The CDR3 consists of 14 residues. The germline V and J ends were trimmed by 4 bases and 5 bases, with 12 bases remaining between them. In germline, CDR1 is SGHRS, CDR2 YFSETQ. CDR3 sequence: CASSNQGATGELFF. The DNA for the CDR3 is TGCGCCAGCAGCAATCAGGGAGCAACCGGGGAGCTGTTTTTT. The variable domain in full, completed from reference TRBV5-1 and TRBJ2-2, reads KAGVTQTPRYLIKTRGQQVTLSCSPISGHRSVSWYQQTPGQGLQFLFEYFSETQRNKGNFPGRFSGRQFSNSRSEMNVSTLELGDSALYLCASSNQGATGELFFGEGSRLTVL.

This clonotype was seen more than once but under ten times. The V gene is TRBV6-5, the J gene TRBJ1-2; TRBD1 is a possible D gene (5 bases). Germline V lookup: CDR1 MNHEY, CDR2 SVGAGI. Trimming left V 0 bases short and J 4 bases short, with 12 bases between. This CDR3 region has 15 residues. CDR3 sequence reads: CASSYSGGGSYGYTF. DNA of the CDR3: TGTGCCAGCAGTTACTCCGGGGGGGGATCCTATGGCTACACCTTC.

The chain has TRBV30 and TRBJ1-5; D not resolved. Germline V gene data show CDR1 as GTSNPN and CDR2 as SVGIG (reference sequence). Trimming removed 0 bases from V and 6 bases from J, with 9 bases in between. This CDR3 is 13 amino acids long. The CDR3 nucleotides are TGTGCCTGGAGTGTCTTTGGCGTTCAGCCCCAGCATTTT. Residues: CAWSVFGVQPQHF.

This clonotype showed up just a few times. V and J are TRBV6-1 and TRBJ1-2; no clear D. Trimming pared 11 bases from V and 6 bases from J, leaving 13 bases between. The germline V gene encodes CDR1 MNHNS and CDR2 SASEGT. CDR3 length equals 11 residues. CDR3 DNA: TGTGCCGCATGGTCGGGGAATGGCTACACCTTC. Protein: CAAWSGNGYTF.

This clonotype occurred a few times. The chain combines TRBV5-1 with TRBJ1-1; the D gene is possibly TRBD1 (5 bases). The CDR3 has 15 amino acids. Trimming left V 0 bases short and J 1 base short, with 10 bases between. CDR1 is SGHRS, CDR2 YFSETQ, per germline. The DNA of the CDR3 is TGCGCCAGCAGCTTGGCCCTCGGGGGGAACACTGAAGCTTTCTTT. Amino acid sequence: CASSLALGGNTEAFF. Drawing the rest from reference TRBV5-1 and TRBJ1-1, the complete variable domain is KAGVTQTPRYLIKTRGQQVTLSCSPISGHRSVSWYQQTPGQGLQFLFEYFSETQRNKGNFPGRFSGRQFSNSRSEMNVSTLELGDSALYLCASSLALGGNTEAFFGQGTRLTVV.

The table lists this clonotype with a few counts. V is TRBV19 and J is TRBJ1-3; D is uncertain. Germline assignment: CDR1 LNHDA and CDR2 SQIVND (reference sequence). This CDR3 spans 16 amino acids. Trimming pared 6 bases from V and 2 bases from J, leaving 17 bases between. CDR3 sequence (DNA): TGTGCCAGTAGCCGTACCGAGGGTGGTACTGGAAACACCATATATTTT. This translates into CASSRTEGGTGNTIYF. Drawing the rest from reference TRBV19 and TRBJ1-3, the complete variable domain is DGGITQSPKYLFRKEGQNVTLSCEQNLNHDAMYWYRQDPGQGLRLIYYSQIVNDFQKGDIAEGYSVSREKKESFPLTVTSAQKNPTAFYLCASSRTEGGTGNTIYFGEGSWLTVV.

The genes are TRBV7-2 and TRBJ2-1, with D perhaps TRBD2 (5 bases). Trimming took 0 bases from V and 10 from J, leaving 10 bases between them. The germline CDR1 and CDR2 sequences are SGHTA and FQGNSA. This CDR3 region has 13 residues. The CDR3: CASSLASGGEQFF. CDR3 nucleotide sequence: TGTGCCAGCAGCTTAGCTTCAGGAGGAGAGCAGTTCTTC.

The chain employs TRBV20-1 and TRBJ2-7; TRBD2 matches at 8 bases. Germline values: CDR1 DFQATT, CDR2 SNEGSKA (reference sequence). J gave up 2 bases and V 6 bases, and 9 bases lay outside the gene matches. CDR3 length: 14 residues. The CDR3 DNA follows: TGCAGTGCCGCCGAGAGCGGGGGTCCCTACGAGCAGTACTTC. Amino acids: CSAAESGGPYEQYF.

This chain connects TRBV20-1 to TRBJ2-3; D unresolved. The CDR3 spans 13 residues. Deletions cut 1 base from V and 2 bases from J, with 7 bases between. CDR1 is DFQATT and CDR2 is SNEGSKA in the germline V gene (reference sequence). CDR3 amino acids: CSARGAATDTQYF. CDR3 sequence (DNA): TGCAGTGCTAGAGGGGCCGCCACAGATACGCAGTATTTT.

The chain combines TRBV19 with TRBJ1-3; D is undetermined. The V and J ends lost 7 bases and 0 bases respectively, with 19 bases between them. The CDR3 is made up of 17 amino acids. Germline CDR1 reads LNHDA; CDR2 reads SQIVND (reference sequence). CDR3 in amino acids: CASKWRKEGGSGNTIYF. The CDR3 DNA sequence: TGTGCCAGTAAATGGAGGAAGGAAGGAGGCTCTGGAAACACCATATATTTT.

The chain uses TRBV2 and TRBJ2-1, with D possibly TRBD2 on 6 matching bases. The CDR3 has 14 residues. Germline V gene data show CDR1 as SNHLY and CDR2 as FYNNEI. Trimming took 5 bases from V and 7 from J, leaving 15 bases between them. The CDR3 coding sequence is TGTGCCAGCAGTTGGCGGGGACCGAGTAATGAGCAGTTCTTC. It translates to CASSWRGPSNEQFF.

This rearrangement joins TRBV20-1 to TRBJ1-1, with 9 bases lining up with TRBD1. V lost 6 bases, J lost 1 base, and 6 bases stayed unmatched. Germline CDR1 and CDR2: DFQATT and SNEGSKA (reference sequence). This CDR3 spans 14 amino acids. In DNA, the CDR3 is TGCAGTGCAGGGGGGGGACAGGGGAACACTGAAGCTTTCTTT. Protein product: CSAGGGQGNTEAFF.

The table lists this clonotype with a count of one. V gene TRBV2 combines with J gene TRBJ1-6, with D tentatively TRBD1 (5 bases). This CDR3 comprises 16 residues. Germline CDR1 reads SNHLY; CDR2 reads FYNNEI. V was cut by 6 bases and J by 6 bases, with 18 bases left in between. CDR3 sequence: CASSPRTGRGNSPLHF. In DNA form, the CDR3 reads TGTGCCAGCAGCCCAAGGACGGGTAGGGGTAATTCACCCCTCCACTTT.

The chain carries TRBV19 and TRBJ1-1, with D hard to call. The germline CDR1 and CDR2 sequences are LNHDA and SQIVND (reference sequence). The V gene lost 1 base and the J gene lost 1 base, with 13 bases spanning the gap. The CDR3 is 16 amino acids. CDR3 sequence (DNA): TGTGCCAGTAGTATAGTCGCCAGGCGAGGGAACACTGAAGCTTTCTTT. Amino acids: CASSIVARRGNTEAFF.

The chain is built from TRBV12-5 and TRBJ2-7; possibly TRBD1 or TRBD2 for D (6 bases each). Germline V CDR1 and CDR2: LGHNT, FRNRAP. The V gene lost 4 bases and the J gene lost 7 bases, with 14 bases spanning the gap. The CDR3 contains 13 residues. CDR3 DNA sequence: TGTGCTAGTGGTTCGTACAGGGCGGGAGAGCAGTACTTC. Translated: CASGSYRAGEQYF.

The chain's CDR3 is CSARRQGRAKNIQYF. The DNA for the CDR3 is TGCAGTGCTAGACGGCAGGGTCGGGCCAAAAACATTCAGTACTTC. The V and J genes are TRBV20-1 and TRBJ2-4; tentatively, D is TRBD1 (5 bases). The CDR3 length is 15 residues. Trimming left V 2 bases short and J 1 base short, with 12 bases between. The germline V gene encodes CDR1 DFQATT and CDR2 SNEGSKA (reference sequence).

Only a few counts were recorded for this clonotype. This chain uses TRBV6-2 or TRBV6-3 with TRBJ2-3; 8 bases map to TRBD2. Germline values: CDR1 MNHEY, CDR2 SVGEGT. V lost 5 bases and J lost 3; bases outside the gene matches: 7. The CDR3 is 15 residues long. The CDR3 is CASSSLGGGTDTQYF. CDR3 in DNA: TGTGCCAGCAGTAGCCTGGGCGGGGGGACAGATACGCAGTATTTT.

This clonotype was counted only a few times. This chain links TRBV11-3 with TRBJ2-3, with a weak D call TRBD1 (6 bases). Trimming pared 4 bases from V and 1 base from J, leaving 21 bases between. CDR3 length equals 18 residues. The germline V gene has CDR1 SGHNT and CDR2 YENEEA. In DNA, the CDR3 is TGTGCCAGCAGCTGGTCCTCCGGGACACAACTTCGCACAGATACGCAGTATTTT. Protein product: CASSWSSGTQLRTDTQYF.

This clonotype came up once. The V call is TRBV30, the J call TRBJ2-7, with D tentatively TRBD2 (5 bases). The CDR3 consists of 12 residues. V lost 2 bases and J 9 bases, leaving 14 bases between the germline ends. Germline-derived CDR1 and CDR2 are GTSNPN and SVGIG (reference sequence). The CDR3 nucleotides read TGTGCCTGGAGTTGGGCTAGCCTAGGGCAGTACTTC. It codes for CAWSWASLGQYF.

V and J are TRBV6-1 and TRBJ1-1; TRBD1 matches 10 bases. Looked up from germline, CDR1 is MNHNS and CDR2 is SASEGT. With V trimmed by 10 bases and J by 1 base, 6 bases remained unmatched. This CDR3 spans 14 amino acids. This CDR3 reads CATTDRGKNTEAFF. The CDR3 region has the DNA TGTGCCACTACGGACAGGGGGAAGAACACTGAAGCTTTCTTT.